This TCR beta chain appears in the sequencing data of a study of T cell changes during pregnancy in multiple sclerosis. V dropped 4 bases and J dropped 0 bases, with 9 bases sitting between them. The CDR3 has 14 residues. The V gene's germline CDR1 is LNHDA and CDR2 SQIVND (reference sequence). Profiled with immunoSEQ multiplex PCR; TCRdb holds only in-frame clones, not every one. This table holds under 95,000 clones, roughly 95% found once. This specimen consisted of peripheral blood, obtained in the second trimester of pregnancy. This receptor was identified in a female donor in good health, enrolled as a control in a pregnancy study. The chain links TRBV19 to TRBJ1-1; the D is unclear. CDR3 DNA sequence: TGTGCCAGTAGTAAGCGGGAATTGAACACTGAAGCTTTCTTT. Its translation: CASSKRELNTEAFF.